This TCR beta chain appears in the sequencing data of a study of cytomegalovirus exposure and HLA in healthy donors. Across the study: For the roughly 370 genotyped donors, 75% to 90% fell within the Caucasian-associated ancestry cluster. Notes on the study in general: Earlier analysis yielded a pattern in which most TCR beta V segments were productive about 90% or about 30% of the time. Later analysis suggested most CMV-associated TCR beta chains were HLA-restricted. Testing in vitro showed a few CMV-associated chains specific for CMV antigens.

With 60 Vbeta and 13 Jbeta primers, the PCR was carried out. The method was immunoSEQ multiplex PCR; TCRdb's version includes in-frame clones alone and lacks a portion of them. The sample includes 150,000 to 200,000 clones, roughly 80% of them seen just once. Notes on this clone: Its antigen remains unidentified.

Germline V gives CDR1 LGHNA, CDR2 YSLEER. The V end was cut by 2 bases, the J end by 4 bases, with 11 bases between. This CDR3 is built from 14 residues. J is TRBJ1-2 and V is TRBV4-3; a possible D gene is TRBD1 (6 bases). Specimen: PBMCs. The TCR comes from a woman between 40 and 55 years old in good health and CMV-seronegative. CDR3 residues: CASSQTGQFYGYTF. CDR3 DNA: TGCGCCAGCAGCCAAACCGGACAGTTCTATGGCTACACCTTC.